Below, 28 T cell receptor beta chains from the same sample are listed, as sequenced in a study of T cells in Graves' hyperthyroidism and ophthalmopathy. RNA transcripts gave rise to amplified TCR beta CDR3 regions. During a first-round RT-PCR of the TCR CDR3, the HTBI primer set was used. TCRdb re-called the multiplex PCR reads with MiXCR, one entry per CDR3 protein. The sample shows roughly 530,000 distinct CDR3 sequences, roughly 15% of them seen only once. Sequencing was done on a sample of blood. The receptors stem from a woman aged 18-29 years with Graves' ophthalmopathy.

V and J are TRBV5-6 and TRBJ2-1, with TRBD1 identical over 8 bases. CDR1 is SGHDT, CDR2 YYEEEE, per germline. Unmatched junction bases numbered 10, after V lost 0 bases and J lost 8 bases. This CDR3 region has 16 residues. CDR3 in DNA: TGTGCCAGCAGCTTGGCCGGGGCAGGGGGCAGGTATGAGCAGTTCTTC. Encoded protein: CASSLAGAGGRYEQFF.

Ten or more counts support this clonotype. The V gene is TRBV6-1, the J gene TRBJ1-2; 7 nucleotides agree with TRBD1. The germline gives CDR1 MNHNS, CDR2 SASEGT. V was clipped by 3 bases and J by 1 base; unmatched bases: 2. The CDR3 is 14 amino acids. CDR3 region: CASSETGFNYGYTF. CDR3 sequence (DNA): TGTGCCAGCAGTGAGACAGGGTTTAACTATGGCTACACCTTC.

The chain links TRBV27 to TRBJ2-3; 9 nucleotides match TRBD1. The trim removed 5 bases at V and 5 bases at J, leaving 8 bases unmatched. Germline assignment: CDR1 MNHEY and CDR2 SMNVEV (reference sequence). The CDR3 has 15 amino acids. The CDR3 sequence is CASSPRTGEIDTQYF. The CDR3 DNA is TGTGCCAGCAGTCCGAGGACAGGGGAAATAGATACGCAGTATTTT.

To note about this clonotype: This clone may be a read error of a much larger clone one base away. The chain has TRBV6-1 and TRBJ1-2; 9 nucleotides align to TRBD1. This CDR3 contains 13 residues. Germline V CDR1 and CDR2: MNHNS, SASEGT. The DNA for the CDR3 is TGTGCCGGCAGTAAGGGACAGGGTCTTGGCTACACCTTC. Protein: CAGSKGQGLGYTF.

J is TRBJ2-4 and V is TRBV28, with 11 bases matching TRBD2. Unmatched junction bases numbered 14, after V lost 7 bases and J lost 9 bases. The CDR3 runs 16 residues. Germline CDR1 MDHEN, CDR2 SYDVKM. The CDR3 DNA reads TGTGCCAGCACCTCTAAACCCCTTAGCGGGAGGGGCATTCAGTACTTC. Protein sequence: CASTSKPLSGRGIQYF.

This clonotype occurred many times. This rearrangement joins TRBV18 to TRBJ1-1; D is unclear. CDR1 is KGHSH and CDR2 is LQKENI in the germline V gene. The CDR3 is made up of 13 amino acids. The ends were cut back, 0 bases at V and 5 bases at J, with 7 bases in the middle. CDR3 bases: TGTGCCAGCTCACCACCAGCGAGGACTGAAGCTTTCTTT. Its translation is CASSPPARTEAFF.

The chain joins TRBV24-1 to TRBJ1-1; no clear D gene. The CDR3 spans 14 residues. Germline V lookup: CDR1 KGHDR, CDR2 SFDVKD. V lost 2 bases to trimming and J lost 4 bases, with 10 bases between them. CDR3 amino acids: CATSDSWAPTEAFF. The CDR3 DNA sequence: TGTGCCACCAGTGATTCGTGGGCCCCCACTGAAGCTTTCTTT.

This clonotype was recorded at least ten times. The genes are TRBV11-3 and TRBJ2-3, with TRBD2 identical over 13 bases. The trim removed 5 bases at V and 2 bases at J, leaving 7 bases unmatched. Germline V gene data show CDR1 as SGHNT and CDR2 as YENEEA. The length of the CDR3 is 17 residues. CDR3 sequence: CASSTRTSGGHTDTQYF. For the CDR3, the DNA is TGTGCCAGCAGCACCCGGACTAGCGGGGGACACACAGATACGCAGTATTTT.

About this clonotype itself: A much larger clone sits a single nucleotide away, making a read error possible. The rearrangement uses TRBV7-2 and TRBJ1-1, with 8 bases aligning to TRBD1. The germline V gene encodes CDR1 SGHTA and CDR2 FQGNSA. The CDR3 extends over 14 amino acids. CDR3 sequence: CASSRRTGNTKAFF. Here the CDR3 DNA reads TGTGCCAGCAGCCGGCGGACAGGGAACACTAAAGCTTTCTTT.

This clonotype was counted many times. It is unclear where the CDR3 begins or ends on the DNA, so no DNA is shown, and the CDR3 is as TCRdb lists it. V gene TRBV27 combines with J gene TRBJ2-3; the table's D call of TRBD1 was not tested on the DNA. Including both end residues, the CDR3 is 15 amino acids long. CDR1 and CDR2 (germline): MNHEY, SMNVEV (reference sequence). The CDR3 loop is CASSSSQGAGDTQYF.

This chain uses TRBV28 with TRBJ2-3; TRBD1 matches at 9 bases. The germline V gene encodes CDR1 MDHEN and CDR2 SYDVKM. V lost 6 bases and J lost 2; bases outside the gene matches: 9. CDR3 length: 16 amino acids. The CDR3 loop reads CASRSAGTGTTDTQYF. CDR3 bases: TGTGCCAGCAGGTCCGCCGGGACAGGGACCACAGATACGCAGTATTTT.

The chain has TRBV28 and TRBJ1-5; TRBD1 matches 8 bases. This CDR3 has 16 amino acids. Germline trimming cut 6 bases from V and 0 bases from J; bases unmatched to any gene: 7. The germline V gene has CDR1 MDHEN and CDR2 SYDVKM. The CDR3: CASRTGGTGSNQPQHF. DNA of the CDR3: TGTGCCAGCAGAACGGGGGGGACAGGTAGCAATCAGCCCCAGCATTTT.

This clonotype was seen ten or more times. V usage is TRBV6-1 and J usage is TRBJ1-1; D is undetermined. The germline V gene encodes CDR1 MNHNS and CDR2 SASEGT. V was pared by 6 bases and J by 4 bases, with 12 bases between. The CDR3 extends over 13 amino acids. Here the CDR3 reads CASRSPGSTEAFF. CDR3 DNA: TGTGCCAGCAGGTCCCCGGGAAGCACTGAAGCTTTCTTT.

This clonotype occurred many times. The CDR3 sequence: CASSFRNTGELFF. The CDR3 DNA reads TGCGCCAGCAGCTTCAGGAACACCGGGGAGCTGTTTTTT. This sequence joins TRBV5-1 and TRBJ2-2; D remains ambiguous. The CDR3 covers 13 residues. The V gene's germline CDR1 is SGHRS and CDR2 YFSETQ. Trimming stripped 2 bases from V and 1 base from J, with 3 bases between.

This clonotype was seen repeatedly, ten times or more. The chain uses TRBV28 and TRBJ1-1, with 7 bases identical to TRBD1. After removal of 2 bases from V and 2 bases from J, the junction contained 5 bases not matched to a gene. The CDR3 loop spans 15 amino acids. Germline V gene lookup returns CDR1 MDHEN and CDR2 SYDVKM. The CDR3 sequence is CASSLRRGRNTEAFF. CDR3 sequence (DNA): TGTGCCAGCAGTTTAAGGAGGGGGCGCAACACTGAAGCTTTCTTT.

This clonotype was detected a few times. The V call is TRBV2, the J call TRBJ1-6, with 7 bases matching TRBD1. Germline CDR1 is SNHLY and CDR2 is FYNNEI. The V segment lost 7 bases and the J segment 0 bases; nucleotides outside the gene matches: 12. The CDR3 contains 18 residues. CDR3 sequence (DNA): TGTGCCAGCAAATGGGACAGCCGTACCGGCTCCTATAATTCACCCCTCCACTTT. Amino acids: CASKWDSRTGSYNSPLHF.

The chain recombines TRBV19 with TRBJ1-3, with TRBD1 as a possible D gene (6 bases). The CDR3 totals 15 residues. V was pared by 6 bases and J by 0 bases, with 12 bases between. Germline-derived CDR1 and CDR2 are LNHDA and SQIVND (reference sequence). The chain's CDR3 is CASSAQGSSGNTIYF. CDR3 nucleotide sequence: TGTGCCAGTAGCGCACAGGGTTCCTCTGGAAACACCATATATTTT.

The V call is TRBV6-2 or TRBV6-3, the J call TRBJ2-4; D is perhaps TRBD1 (5 bases). V lost 4 bases and J lost 1, with 14 bases in between. Germline values: CDR1 MNHEY, CDR2 SVGEGT. The CDR3 length is 16 residues. CDR3 residues: CASSFSHRFAKNIQYF. CDR3 nucleotide sequence: TGTGCCAGCAGTTTCTCACACAGGTTTGCCAAAAACATTCAGTACTTC.

This chain connects TRBV28 to TRBJ2-3, with 10 bases fitting TRBD1. CDR3 length: 16 amino acids. Trimming at V came to 3 bases and at J to 2 bases, leaving 5 bases not matched to a gene. Germline V gives CDR1 MDHEN, CDR2 SYDVKM. The CDR3 loop is CASSFSGTGDTDTQYF. CDR3 bases: TGTGCCAGCAGTTTCTCGGGGACAGGGGACACAGATACGCAGTATTTT.

There are many counts of this clonotype. The V gene is TRBV2, the J gene TRBJ1-2, with D maybe TRBD1 (6 bases). The V gene lost 8 bases and the J gene lost 4 bases, with 11 bases spanning the gap. CDR1 is SNHLY and CDR2 is FYNNEI in the germline V gene. The CDR3 loop spans 12 amino acids. The CDR3 loop is CASGGPFYGYTF. Here the CDR3 DNA reads TGTGCCAGCGGGGGGCCCTTCTATGGCTACACCTTC. Complete variable domain (other parts from reference TRBV2 and TRBJ1-2): EPEVTQTPSHQVTQMGQEVILRCVPISNHLYFYWYRQILGQKVEFLVSFYNNEISEKSEIFDDQFSVERPDGSNFTLKIRSTKLEDSAMYFCASGGPFYGYTFGSGTRLTVV.

This clonotype was counted at least ten times. J is TRBJ2-2 and V is TRBV11-2, with D maybe TRBD1 (5 bases). The CDR3 spans 14 residues. The germline V gene has CDR1 SGHAT and CDR2 FQNNGV. Trimming took 5 bases from V and 1 from J, leaving 8 bases between them. The CDR3 loop is CASSDRVNTGELFF. CDR3 nucleotide sequence: TGTGCCAGCAGCGACAGAGTGAACACCGGGGAGCTGTTTTTT.

This clonotype was detected many times. This chain uses TRBV28 with TRBJ2-7; 7 nucleotides match TRBD1. CDR3 length equals 14 residues. Per the germline V gene, CDR1 is MDHEN and CDR2 is SYDVKM. With V trimmed by 5 bases and J by 0 bases, 4 bases remained unmatched. CDR3 in amino acids: CASSRQGSSYEQYF. In DNA form, the CDR3 reads TGTGCCAGCAGTAGACAGGGCAGCTCCTACGAGCAGTACTTC.

This clonotype was found many times. The chain carries TRBV27 and TRBJ1-6; no reliable D call. Germline V gene lookup returns CDR1 MNHEY and CDR2 SMNVEV (reference sequence). Trimming stripped 6 bases from V and 4 bases from J, with 4 bases between. The CDR3 is made up of 12 amino acids. The CDR3 region is CASSNYNSPLHF. The CDR3 DNA reads TGTGCCAGCAGCAATTATAATTCACCCCTCCACTTT.

This clonotype has just a few counts. The rearrangement joins TRBV7-2 to TRBJ1-2; TRBD1 is a possible D gene (5 bases). CDR1 is SGHTA and CDR2 is FQGNSA in the germline V gene. CDR3 length equals 14 residues. Trimming shortened V by 3 bases and J by 7 bases, and 15 bases separated the two germline ends. CDR3 in amino acids: CASSFLGGEVGYTF. Here the CDR3 DNA reads TGTGCCAGCAGCTTCCTGGGGGGGGAGGTTGGCTACACCTTC.

The chain couples TRBV20-1 to TRBJ2-3; 10 bases agree with TRBD1. Losses at the gene ends were 5 bases for V and 4 bases for J; bases not matched to a gene: 6. The CDR3 is 14 amino acids. Germline V gene sequence: CDR1 DFQATT, CDR2 SNEGSKA (reference sequence). The CDR3 protein is CSAFDRGRADTQYF. CDR3 DNA: TGCAGTGCTTTTGACAGGGGGCGGGCAGATACGCAGTATTTT.

This clonotype has ten or more counts. V is TRBV7-2 and J is TRBJ1-1; no clear D. Trimming stripped 6 bases from V and 11 bases from J, with 16 bases between. Germline-derived CDR1 and CDR2 are SGHTA and FQGNSA. CDR3 length: 12 amino acids. CDR3 sequence (DNA): TGTGCCAGCAGTTACAACAGCCCAGAGGCTTTCTTT. It encodes CASSYNSPEAFF.

V usage is TRBV2 and J usage is TRBJ1-2; D is unresolved. CDR3 length: 13 amino acids. Germline CDR1 and CDR2: SNHLY and FYNNEI. V was trimmed by 7 bases and J by 4 bases, leaving 13 bases between them. The CDR3: CASNGRSPYGYTF. The DNA of the CDR3 is TGTGCCAGCAATGGACGGTCCCCCTATGGCTACACCTTC. Complete variable domain (other parts from reference TRBV2 and TRBJ1-2): EPEVTQTPSHQVTQMGQEVILRCVPISNHLYFYWYRQILGQKVEFLVSFYNNEISEKSEIFDDQFSVERPDGSNFTLKIRSTKLEDSAMYFCASNGRSPYGYTFGSGTRLTVV.

In DNA form, the CDR3 reads TGCAGTGCTAGATGGGCACAAGCTGGAAACACCATATATTTT. Protein: CSARWAQAGNTIYF. The rearrangement uses TRBV20-1 and TRBJ1-3, with D unresolved. The CDR3 length is 14 residues. Trimming stripped 2 bases from V and 2 bases from J, with 10 bases between. Germline values: CDR1 DFQATT, CDR2 SNEGSKA (reference sequence).